This TCR beta chain comes out of a study of T cells after yellow fever vaccination. Study findings and constraints: When the response was secondary, it was weaker but reached its peak faster, day 5 versus 15. Post-booster reappearance was seen for most primary-vaccination clones (96% CD4, 88% CD8).

In making TCR cDNA, 5'RACE template switching added a universal primer site and UMIs to it. TCRdb ran MiXCR on the 5' RACE reads and lists one entry per CDR3 protein. The sample comprises some 80,000 distinct CDR3 sequences, approximately 12% of which are singletons, and about 26% rests with the top ten. This clonotype was found a few times. This CDR3 has 17 amino acids. Germline lookup yields CDR1 SGHRS and CDR2 YFSETQ. V dropped 0 bases and J dropped 3; count of bases not matched to a gene: 7. The input for sequencing was CD8+ T cells not binding an NS4B(214-222) dextramer, sorted from PBMCs, taken approximately 22 days after the first yellow fever vaccination. This receptor was obtained from a man aged 18 to 30 who received the YFV17D yellow fever vaccine. This sequence joins TRBV5-1 and TRBJ2-2, with TRBD1 identical over 8 bases. The CDR3 bases are TGCGCCAGCAGCTTGGTACCTTGGACAGGGTACACCGGGGAGCTGTTTTTT. Protein: CASSLVPWTGYTGELFF.